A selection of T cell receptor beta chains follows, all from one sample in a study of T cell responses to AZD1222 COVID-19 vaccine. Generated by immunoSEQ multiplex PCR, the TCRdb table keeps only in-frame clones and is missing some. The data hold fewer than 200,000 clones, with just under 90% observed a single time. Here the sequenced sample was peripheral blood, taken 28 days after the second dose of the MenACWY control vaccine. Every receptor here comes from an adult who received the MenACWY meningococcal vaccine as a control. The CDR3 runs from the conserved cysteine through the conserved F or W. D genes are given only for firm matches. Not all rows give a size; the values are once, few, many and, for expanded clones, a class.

CDR3 protein: CATSKGREVEQYF; CDR3 DNA: TGTGCCACCAGCAAGGGCAGGGAAGTCGAGCAGTACTTC; J gene: TRBJ2-7; clone size: NA; CDR3 length: 13; V gene: TRBV15; D gene: NA
CDR3 protein: CASSTNSWTGEDEQYF; CDR3 DNA: TGTGCCAGCTCTACCAACTCTTGGACAGGGGAAGATGAGCAGTACTTC; J gene: TRBJ2-7; clone size: NA; CDR3 length: 16; V gene: TRBV18; D gene: TRBD1
CDR3 protein: CASSLRPGLTGSYEQYF; CDR3 DNA: TGTGCCAGCAGCTTAAGGCCCGGGCTAACGGGATCCTACGAGCAGTACTTC; J gene: TRBJ2-7; clone size: NA; CDR3 length: 17; V gene: TRBV7-6; D gene: NA
CDR3 protein: CASSLDTGEVAEAFF; CDR3 DNA: TGTGCCAGCAGCTTAGATACAGGGGAGGTAGCTGAAGCTTTCTTT; J gene: TRBJ1-1; clone size: NA; CDR3 length: 15; V gene: TRBV7-9; D gene: TRBD1
CDR3 protein: CASSQAPAGTTGELFF; CDR3 DNA: TGCGCCAGCAGCCAAGCCCCTGCCGGTACCACCGGGGAGCTGTTTTTT; J gene: TRBJ2-2; clone size: NA; CDR3 length: 16; V gene: TRBV4-3; D gene: NA
CDR3 protein: CASSFVLTGEGSGELFF; CDR3 DNA: TGTGCCAGCAGTTTTGTCTTGACAGGGGAAGGGTCCGGGGAGCTGTTTTTT; J gene: TRBJ2-2; clone size: NA; CDR3 length: 17; V gene: TRBV28; D gene: TRBD1
CDR3 protein: CASSQDGNRYNEQFF; CDR3 DNA: TGCGCCAGCAGCCAAGACGGAAACAGGTACAATGAGCAGTTCTTC; J gene: TRBJ2-1; clone size: few; CDR3 length: 15; V gene: TRBV4-3; D gene: NA
CDR3 protein: CASSLPRAESYNEQFF; CDR3 DNA: TGTGCCAGTAGTCTACCTAGGGCGGAGTCCTACAATGAGCAGTTCTTC; J gene: TRBJ2-1; clone size: NA; CDR3 length: 16; V gene: TRBV19; D gene: NA
CDR3 protein: CASSHPDRGETQYF; CDR3 DNA: TGCGCCAGCAGCCATCCTGACAGGGGCGAGACCCAGTACTTC; J gene: TRBJ2-5; clone size: NA; CDR3 length: 14; V gene: TRBV5-1; D gene: TRBD1
CDR3 protein: CASSNLRAGLVF; CDR3 DNA: TGTGCCAGCAGCAACCTCAGGGCAGGACTGGTTTTT; J gene: TRBJ1-4; clone size: NA; CDR3 length: 12; V gene: TRBV3-1/TRBV3-2; D gene: NA
CDR3 protein: CASSVAHYRETDTQYF; CDR3 DNA: TGTGCCAGCAGCGTAGCCCACTACCGGGAGACAGATACGCAGTATTTT; J gene: TRBJ2-3; clone size: NA; CDR3 length: 16; V gene: TRBV9; D gene: NA
CDR3 protein: CASSQGIYEQYF; CDR3 DNA: TGTGCCAGCAGCCAAGGGATCTACGAGCAGTACTTC; J gene: TRBJ2-7; clone size: few; CDR3 length: 12; V gene: TRBV16; D gene: NA
CDR3 protein: CASSQAPGQQGHYTF; CDR3 DNA: TGTGCCAGCTCACAGGCACCGGGACAACAGGGTCACTACACCTTC; J gene: TRBJ1-2; clone size: NA; CDR3 length: 15; V gene: TRBV18; D gene: NA
CDR3 protein: CSVVRGQSSYEQYF; CDR3 DNA: TGCAGCGTCGTGAGGGGACAGAGCTCCTACGAGCAGTACTTC; J gene: TRBJ2-7; clone size: NA; CDR3 length: 14; V gene: TRBV29-1; D gene: TRBD1
CDR3 protein: CASSGAGTAGNTIYF; CDR3 DNA: TGCGCCAGCAGTGGGGCCGGGACGGCTGGAAACACCATATATTTT; J gene: TRBJ1-3; clone size: NA; CDR3 length: 15; V gene: TRBV10-1; D gene: NA
CDR3 protein: CASSPSFNQPQHF; CDR3 DNA: TGTGCCAGCAGTCCATCGTTTAATCAGCCCCAGCATTTT; J gene: TRBJ1-5; clone size: NA; CDR3 length: 13; V gene: TRBV7-2; D gene: NA
CDR3 protein: CASSSTGNQPQHF; CDR3 DNA: TGCGCCAGCAGTTCGACAGGGAACCAGCCCCAGCATTTT; J gene: TRBJ1-5; clone size: NA; CDR3 length: 13; V gene: TRBV10-2; D gene: TRBD1
CDR3 protein: CAAGGLAVYEQYF; CDR3 DNA: TGTGCCGCCGGAGGGCTAGCGGTCTACGAGCAGTACTTC; J gene: TRBJ2-7; clone size: NA; CDR3 length: 13; V gene: TRBV30; D gene: TRBD2
CDR3 protein: CASNRGQGWAGYTF; CDR3 DNA: TGTGCCAGCAACAGAGGACAGGGGTGGGCTGGCTACACCTTC; J gene: TRBJ1-2; clone size: NA; CDR3 length: 14; V gene: TRBV28; D gene: TRBD1
CDR3 protein: CASSLQGYGYTF; CDR3 DNA: TGTGCCAGCAGCTTACAGGGATATGGCTACACCTTC; J gene: TRBJ1-2; clone size: NA; CDR3 length: 12; V gene: TRBV11-2; D gene: NA
CDR3 protein: CASSLEGANNSPLHF; CDR3 DNA: TGTGCCAGCAGCCTAGAGGGGGCAAATAATTCACCCCTCCACTTT; J gene: TRBJ1-6; clone size: NA; CDR3 length: 15; V gene: TRBV3-1/TRBV3-2; D gene: TRBD1
CDR3 protein: CASRGLIPNYGYTF; CDR3 DNA: TGTGCCAGCAGAGGACTAATCCCTAACTATGGCTACACCTTC; J gene: TRBJ1-2; clone size: NA; CDR3 length: 14; V gene: TRBV6-5; D gene: NA
CDR3 protein: CASSENSGPYEQYF; CDR3 DNA: TGTGCCAGCAGTGAAAATAGCGGACCTTACGAGCAGTACTTC; J gene: TRBJ2-7; clone size: NA; CDR3 length: 14; V gene: TRBV28; D gene: NA
CDR3 protein: CASSQISGSYNEQFF; CDR3 DNA: TGCGCCAGCAGTCAGATTAGCGGCTCCTACAATGAGCAGTTCTTC; J gene: TRBJ2-1; clone size: NA; CDR3 length: 15; V gene: TRBV4-1; D gene: NA
CDR3 protein: CSVGRGANVLTF; CDR3 DNA: TGCAGCGTTGGACGGGGGGCCAACGTCCTGACTTTC; J gene: TRBJ2-6; clone size: NA; CDR3 length: 12; V gene: TRBV29-1; D gene: NA
CDR3 protein: CASSQLGPPGEQYF; CDR3 DNA: TGCGCCAGCAGCCAGCTTGGGCCACCCGGCGAGCAGTACTTC; J gene: TRBJ2-7; clone size: once; CDR3 length: 14; V gene: TRBV4-1; D gene: NA
CDR3 protein: CASNPQGIPGELFF; CDR3 DNA: TGTGCCAGCAACCCTCAGGGAATCCCCGGGGAGCTGTTTTTT; J gene: TRBJ2-2; clone size: NA; CDR3 length: 14; V gene: TRBV27; D gene: NA
CDR3 protein: CASSSNDRVGGELFF; CDR3 DNA: TGTGCCAGCAGCTCCAACGACAGGGTTGGCGGGGAGCTGTTTTTT; J gene: TRBJ2-2; clone size: few; CDR3 length: 15; V gene: TRBV11-2; D gene: TRBD1
CDR3 protein: CASSPPQGASTEAFF; CDR3 DNA: TGTGCCAGCTCACCACCACAGGGGGCGAGCACTGAAGCTTTCTTT; J gene: TRBJ1-1; clone size: NA; CDR3 length: 15; V gene: TRBV18; D gene: TRBD1
CDR3 protein: CASSSQGPVFEAFF; CDR3 DNA: TGTGCCAGCAGTTCCCAGGGGCCTGTCTTCGAAGCTTTCTTT; J gene: TRBJ1-1; clone size: NA; CDR3 length: 14; V gene: TRBV28; D gene: NA
CDR3 protein: CASSTRPGTDTQYF; CDR3 DNA: TGTGCCAGCAGCACCCGCCCGGGGACAGATACGCAGTATTTT; J gene: TRBJ2-3; clone size: once; CDR3 length: 14; V gene: TRBV7-2; D gene: NA
CDR3 protein: CASSSYGNTEAFF; CDR3 DNA: TGCGCCAGCAGTTCCTATGGGAACACTGAAGCTTTCTTT; J gene: TRBJ1-1; clone size: few; CDR3 length: 13; V gene: TRBV10-1; D gene: NA
CDR3 protein: CASSESGPLNPGELFF; CDR3 DNA: TGTGCCAGCAGTGAATCAGGGCCACTTAACCCCGGGGAGCTGTTTTTT; J gene: TRBJ2-2; clone size: NA; CDR3 length: 16; V gene: TRBV25-1; D gene: NA
CDR3 protein: CASSLGASGTSEQYF; CDR3 DNA: TGTGCCAGCAGCTTAGGAGCTAGCGGGACTTCCGAGCAGTACTTC; J gene: TRBJ2-7; clone size: NA; CDR3 length: 15; V gene: TRBV7-3; D gene: TRBD2
CDR3 protein: CASLHPGQGAYEQYF; CDR3 DNA: TGTGCCAGCCTTCATCCGGGACAGGGGGCCTACGAGCAGTACTTC; J gene: TRBJ2-7; clone size: NA; CDR3 length: 15; V gene: TRBV2; D gene: TRBD1
CDR3 protein: CASSLETGEGDTQYF; CDR3 DNA: TGTGCCAGCAGCTTAGAGACAGGGGAGGGAGATACGCAGTATTTT; J gene: TRBJ2-3; clone size: NA; CDR3 length: 15; V gene: TRBV7-9; D gene: NA
CDR3 protein: CASSYASSSYNEQFF; CDR3 DNA: TGTGCCAGCAGTTACGCCAGTTCCTCCTACAATGAGCAGTTCTTC; J gene: TRBJ2-1; clone size: NA; CDR3 length: 15; V gene: TRBV6-5; D gene: NA
CDR3 protein: CASSLATGGGGFTEAFF; CDR3 DNA: TGTGCCAGCAGCTTGGCGACAGGGGGCGGCGGGTTCACTGAAGCTTTCTTT; J gene: TRBJ1-1; clone size: NA; CDR3 length: 17; V gene: TRBV5-4; D gene: TRBD1
CDR3 protein: CASSLSWGADTEAFF; CDR3 DNA: TGTGCCAGCAGTTTATCGTGGGGGGCTGACACTGAAGCTTTCTTT; J gene: TRBJ1-1; clone size: NA; CDR3 length: 15; V gene: TRBV27; D gene: NA
CDR3 protein: CASSGGTVRAFF; CDR3 DNA: TGTGCCAGCAGCGGGGGGACAGTCAGGGCTTTCTTT; J gene: TRBJ1-1; clone size: once; CDR3 length: 12; V gene: TRBV7-8; D gene: TRBD1
CDR3 protein: CASSHQGDPRLQETQYF; CDR3 DNA: TGCGCCAGCAGCCACCAAGGGGACCCGCGCCTACAAGAGACCCAGTACTTC; J gene: TRBJ2-5; clone size: once; CDR3 length: 17; V gene: TRBV4-1; D gene: NA
CDR3 protein: CASSPGNNSPLHF; CDR3 DNA: TGTGCCAGCTCACCAGGGAACAATTCACCCCTCCACTTT; J gene: TRBJ1-6; clone size: NA; CDR3 length: 13; V gene: TRBV18; D gene: NA
CDR3 protein: CASSHSRGQDEQYF; CDR3 DNA: TGCGCCAGCAGTCATTCCAGGGGTCAGGACGAGCAGTACTTC; J gene: TRBJ2-7; clone size: NA; CDR3 length: 14; V gene: TRBV10-1; D gene: NA
CDR3 protein: CASSHRDQGYRQYF; CDR3 DNA: TGTGCCAGCAGCCACCGGGACCAGGGTTATAGGCAGTATTTT; J gene: TRBJ2-3; clone size: NA; CDR3 length: 14; V gene: TRBV3-1/TRBV3-2; D gene: NA
CDR3 protein: CASSFVRAEAFF; CDR3 DNA: TGTGCCAGTAGCTTCGTTCGTGCTGAAGCTTTCTTT; J gene: TRBJ1-1; clone size: NA; CDR3 length: 12; V gene: TRBV19; D gene: NA
CDR3 protein: CAIRTGLAGAYEQYF; CDR3 DNA: TGTGCCATCAGGACCGGACTAGCGGGAGCCTACGAGCAGTACTTC; J gene: TRBJ2-7; clone size: NA; CDR3 length: 15; V gene: TRBV10-3; D gene: TRBD2
CDR3 protein: CASSLTSGRAGSSTDTQYF; CDR3 DNA: TGTGCCAGCAGCCTGACTAGCGGGAGGGCGGGTTCTAGCACAGATACGCAGTATTTT; J gene: TRBJ2-3; clone size: NA; CDR3 length: 19; V gene: TRBV28; D gene: TRBD2
CDR3 protein: CASSVEPGQYNSPLHF; CDR3 DNA: TGTGCCAGCAGTGTCGAGCCGGGACAGTATAATTCACCCCTCCACTTT; J gene: TRBJ1-6; clone size: NA; CDR3 length: 16; V gene: TRBV28; D gene: TRBD1
CDR3 protein: CASSPSYNEQFF; CDR3 DNA: TGTGCCAGCAGCCCATCCTACAATGAGCAGTTCTTC; J gene: TRBJ2-1; clone size: NA; CDR3 length: 12; V gene: TRBV7-9; D gene: NA
CDR3 protein: CASSLNTYGYTF; CDR3 DNA: TGTGCCAGCAGTCTAAACACCTATGGCTACACCTTC; J gene: TRBJ1-2; clone size: NA; CDR3 length: 12; V gene: TRBV12-3/TRBV12-4; D gene: NA
CDR3 protein: CASSSILAGGPEFF; CDR3 DNA: TGTGCCAGCAGCTCAATCCTAGCGGGAGGGCCGGAGTTCTTC; J gene: TRBJ2-1; clone size: NA; CDR3 length: 14; V gene: TRBV7-3; D gene: TRBD2
CDR3 protein: CASRTGVGNMNTEAFF; CDR3 DNA: TGTGCCAGCAGGACAGGGGTAGGTAACATGAACACTGAAGCTTTCTTT; J gene: TRBJ1-1; clone size: NA; CDR3 length: 16; V gene: TRBV19; D gene: TRBD1
CDR3 protein: CASSFTRDRGLYNYGYTF; CDR3 DNA: TGTGCCAGCAGTTTCACGCGAGACAGGGGGCTTTATAACTATGGCTACACCTTC; J gene: TRBJ1-2; clone size: NA; CDR3 length: 18; V gene: TRBV27; D gene: TRBD1